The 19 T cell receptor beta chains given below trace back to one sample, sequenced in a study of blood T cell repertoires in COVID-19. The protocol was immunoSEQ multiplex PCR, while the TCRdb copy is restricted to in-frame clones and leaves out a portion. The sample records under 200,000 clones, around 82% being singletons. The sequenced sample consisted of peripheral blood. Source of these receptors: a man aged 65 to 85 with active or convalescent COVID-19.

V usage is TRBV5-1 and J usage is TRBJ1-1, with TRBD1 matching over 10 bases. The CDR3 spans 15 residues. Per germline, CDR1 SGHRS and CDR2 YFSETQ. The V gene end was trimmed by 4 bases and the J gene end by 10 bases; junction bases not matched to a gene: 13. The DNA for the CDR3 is TGCGCCAGCAGCCAGGAAGGACAGGGGGGTTTAGGAGCTTTCTTT. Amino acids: CASSQEGQGGLGAFF. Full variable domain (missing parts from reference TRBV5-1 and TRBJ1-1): KAGVTQTPRYLIKTRGQQVTLSCSPISGHRSVSWYQQTPGQGLQFLFEYFSETQRNKGNFPGRFSGRQFSNSRSEMNVSTLELGDSALYLCASSQEGQGGLGAFFGQGTRLTVV.

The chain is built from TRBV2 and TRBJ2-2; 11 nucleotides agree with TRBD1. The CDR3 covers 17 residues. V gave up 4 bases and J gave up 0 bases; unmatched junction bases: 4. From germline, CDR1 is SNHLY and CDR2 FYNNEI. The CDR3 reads CASSVPDRGPNTGELFF. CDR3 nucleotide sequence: TGTGCCAGCAGTGTTCCGGACAGGGGGCCGAACACCGGGGAGCTGTTTTTT. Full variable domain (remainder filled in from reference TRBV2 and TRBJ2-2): EPEVTQTPSHQVTQMGQEVILRCVPISNHLYFYWYRQILGQKVEFLVSFYNNEISEKSEIFDDQFSVERPDGSNFTLKIRSTKLEDSAMYFCASSVPDRGPNTGELFFGEGSRLTVL.

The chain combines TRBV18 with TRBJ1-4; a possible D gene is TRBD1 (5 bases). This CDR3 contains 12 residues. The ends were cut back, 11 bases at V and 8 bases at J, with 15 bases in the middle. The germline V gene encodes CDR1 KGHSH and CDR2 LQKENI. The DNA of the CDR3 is TGTGCCGGTGGGGCATCGCCGGAAAAACTGTTTTTT. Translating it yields CAGGASPEKLFF.

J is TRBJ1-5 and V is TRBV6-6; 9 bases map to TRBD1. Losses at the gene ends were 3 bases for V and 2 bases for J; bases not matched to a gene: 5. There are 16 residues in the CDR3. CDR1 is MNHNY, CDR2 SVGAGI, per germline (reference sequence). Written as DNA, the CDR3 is TGTGCCAGCAGTTATCCACAGGGGGCGGGCAATCAGCCCCAGCATTTT. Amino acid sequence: CASSYPQGAGNQPQHF.

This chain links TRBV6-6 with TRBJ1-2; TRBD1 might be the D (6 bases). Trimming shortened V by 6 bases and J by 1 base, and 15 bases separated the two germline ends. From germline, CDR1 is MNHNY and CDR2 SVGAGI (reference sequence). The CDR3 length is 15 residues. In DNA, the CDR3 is TGTGCCAGCAGCGACAGGACCGCCGATAACTATGGCTACACCTTC. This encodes CASSDRTADNYGYTF.

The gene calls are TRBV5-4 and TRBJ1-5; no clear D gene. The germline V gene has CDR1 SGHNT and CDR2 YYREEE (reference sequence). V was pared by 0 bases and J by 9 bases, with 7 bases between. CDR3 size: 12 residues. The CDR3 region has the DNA TGTGCCAGCAGCTTGGACTCAGGGCCCCAGCATTTT. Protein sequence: CASSLDSGPQHF.

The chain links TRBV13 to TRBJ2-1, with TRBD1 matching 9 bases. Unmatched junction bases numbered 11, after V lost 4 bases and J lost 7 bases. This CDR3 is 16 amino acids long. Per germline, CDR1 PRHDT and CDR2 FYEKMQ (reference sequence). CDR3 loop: CASSSYGTGWTNEQFF. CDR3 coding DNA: TGTGCCAGCAGCTCTTATGGGACAGGGTGGACAAATGAGCAGTTCTTC.

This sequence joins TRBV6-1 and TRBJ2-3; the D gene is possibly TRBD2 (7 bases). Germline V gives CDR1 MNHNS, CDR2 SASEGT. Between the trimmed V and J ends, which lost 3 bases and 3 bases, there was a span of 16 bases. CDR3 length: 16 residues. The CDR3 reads CASSDRGAWVTDTQYF. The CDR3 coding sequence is TGTGCCAGCAGTGACCGGGGGGCTTGGGTGACAGATACGCAGTATTTT.

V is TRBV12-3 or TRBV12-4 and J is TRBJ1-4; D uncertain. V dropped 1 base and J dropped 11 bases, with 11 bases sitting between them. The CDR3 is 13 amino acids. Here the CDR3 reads CASSLGAGRKLFF. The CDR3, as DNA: TGTGCCAGCAGTTTAGGGGCGGGGAGGAAACTGTTTTTT.

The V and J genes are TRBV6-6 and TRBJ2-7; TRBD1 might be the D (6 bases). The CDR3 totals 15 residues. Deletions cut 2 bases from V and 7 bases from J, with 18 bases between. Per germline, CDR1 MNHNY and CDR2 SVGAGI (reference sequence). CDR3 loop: CASSYATGPQWEQYF. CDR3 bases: TGTGCCAGCAGTTACGCGACAGGTCCCCAATGGGAGCAGTACTTC.

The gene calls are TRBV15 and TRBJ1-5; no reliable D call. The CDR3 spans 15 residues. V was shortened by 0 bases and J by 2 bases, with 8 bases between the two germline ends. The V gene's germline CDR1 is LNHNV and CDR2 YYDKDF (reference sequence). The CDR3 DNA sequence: TGTGCCACCAGCAGAGATGGCACCCGCAATCAGCCCCAGCATTTT. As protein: CATSRDGTRNQPQHF.

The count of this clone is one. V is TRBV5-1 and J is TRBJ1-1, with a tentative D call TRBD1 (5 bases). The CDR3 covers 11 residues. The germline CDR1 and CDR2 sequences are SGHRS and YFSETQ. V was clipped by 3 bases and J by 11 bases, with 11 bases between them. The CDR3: CASSWGGDAFF. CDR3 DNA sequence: TGCGCCAGCAGCTGGGGAGGGGATGCTTTCTTT. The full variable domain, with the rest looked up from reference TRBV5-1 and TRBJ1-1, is KAGVTQTPRYLIKTRGQQVTLSCSPISGHRSVSWYQQTPGQGLQFLFEYFSETQRNKGNFPGRFSGRQFSNSRSEMNVSTLELGDSALYLCASSWGGDAFFGQGTRLTVV.

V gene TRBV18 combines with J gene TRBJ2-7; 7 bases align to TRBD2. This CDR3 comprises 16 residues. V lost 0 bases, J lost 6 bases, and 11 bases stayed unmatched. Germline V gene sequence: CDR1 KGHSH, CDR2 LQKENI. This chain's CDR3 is CASSPPSRREGGEQYF. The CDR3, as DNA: TGTGCCAGCTCACCACCGAGTCGCAGGGAGGGAGGCGAGCAGTACTTC.

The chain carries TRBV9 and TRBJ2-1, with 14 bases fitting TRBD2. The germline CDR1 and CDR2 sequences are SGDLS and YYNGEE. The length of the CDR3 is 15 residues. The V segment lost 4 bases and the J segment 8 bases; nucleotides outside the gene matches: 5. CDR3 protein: CASSPGTSGSYEQFF. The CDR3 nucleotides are TGTGCCAGCAGCCCCGGGACTAGCGGGAGCTATGAGCAGTTCTTC.

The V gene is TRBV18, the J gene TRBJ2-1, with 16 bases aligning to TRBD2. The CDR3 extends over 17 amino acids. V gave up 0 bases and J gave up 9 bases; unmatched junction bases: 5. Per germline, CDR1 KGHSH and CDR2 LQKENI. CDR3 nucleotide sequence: TGTGCCAGCTCACCACCGGGACTAGCGGGAGGGCAAGGTGAGCAGTTCTTC. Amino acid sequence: CASSPPGLAGGQGEQFF.

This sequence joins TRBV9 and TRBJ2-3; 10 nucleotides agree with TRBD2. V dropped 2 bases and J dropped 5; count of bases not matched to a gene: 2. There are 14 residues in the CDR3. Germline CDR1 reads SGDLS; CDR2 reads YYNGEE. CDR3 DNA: TGTGCCAGCAGCGTCTCTAGCGGGGGAGATACGCAGTATTTT. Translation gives CASSVSSGGDTQYF. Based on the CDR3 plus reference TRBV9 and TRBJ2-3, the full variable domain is DSGVTQTPKHLITATGQRVTLRCSPRSGDLSVYWYQQSLDQGLQFLIQYYNGEERAKGNILERFSAQQFPDLHSELNLSSLELGDSALYFCASSVSSGGDTQYFGPGTRLTVL.

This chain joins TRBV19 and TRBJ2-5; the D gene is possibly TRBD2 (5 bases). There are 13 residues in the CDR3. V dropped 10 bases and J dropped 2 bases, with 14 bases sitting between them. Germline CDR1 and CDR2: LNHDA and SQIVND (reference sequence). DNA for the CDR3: TGTGCCACACGAGGAGGCGTACAAGAGACCCAGTACTTC. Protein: CATRGGVQETQYF.

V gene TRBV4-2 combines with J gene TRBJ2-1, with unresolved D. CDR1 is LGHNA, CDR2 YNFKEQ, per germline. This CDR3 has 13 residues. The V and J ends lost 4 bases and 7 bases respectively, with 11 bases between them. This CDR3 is CASSPPLENEQFF. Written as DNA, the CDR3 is TGTGCCAGCAGCCCCCCCCTAGAGAATGAGCAGTTCTTC.

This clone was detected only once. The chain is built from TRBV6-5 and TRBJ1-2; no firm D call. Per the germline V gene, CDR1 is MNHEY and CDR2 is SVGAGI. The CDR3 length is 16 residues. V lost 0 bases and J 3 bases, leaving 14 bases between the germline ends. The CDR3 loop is CASSYSRAATYYGYTF. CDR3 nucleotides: TGTGCCAGCAGTTACTCGAGGGCGGCTACCTACTATGGCTACACCTTC.